This T cell receptor beta chain appears in the sequencing data of a study of identical twins. The table lists this clonotype with a few counts. No antigen is known for it. Study-wide results and caveats: In drawing conclusions, the study used cross-sectional statistical analysis and did not follow the same donors. Weaker excess sharing between twins was seen in beta out-of-frame sequences. While abundant cord blood beta clonotypes carried fewer insertions, memory repertoires showed no such pattern.

Using its own MiXCR run on the 5' RACE reads, TCRdb lists one record per CDR3 protein. The table lists approximately 1.8 million distinct CDR3 sequences, around 29% of them singletons. The V gene lost 0 bases and the J gene lost 1 base, with 4 bases spanning the gap. This CDR3 contains 13 residues. Germline loops: CDR1 GTSNPN, CDR2 SVGIG (reference sequence). The sequenced sample was cord blood. The chain couples TRBV30 to TRBJ2-1; D gene ambiguous. This TCR was recovered from a newborn girl in good health. This CDR3 is CAWSVGSYNEQFF. CDR3 bases: TGTGCCTGGAGTGTGGGGTCCTACAATGAGCAGTTCTTC.